The 22 T cell receptor beta chains presented below share a single source sample, sequenced in a study of regulatory T cells in long-lasting Graves disease. The authors built TCR beta libraries using iRepertoire HTBI primers and Arm-PCR of CDR3 regions. TCRdb processed the multiplex PCR reads anew with MiXCR; each CDR3 protein has one entry. The sample records about 440,000 distinct CDR3 sequences, around 15% being singletons. Time point noted: newly diagnosed GD, antithyroid drugs for less than 3 months. Following extraction of RNA from PBMCs, that RNA was used to make the TCR library. A further study also used this sample, focusing on T cells in Graves' hyperthyroidism and ophthalmopathy.

The sample was peripheral blood mononuclear cells (PBMCs), taken at new diagnosis, from a patient treated with antithyroid drugs. These receptors originate from a woman between 25 and 40 years old with Graves disease.

The CDR3 nucleotides are TGTGCCAGCAGTCTCGACGGGAGGGCAGTAGATACGCAGTATTTT. Translated, it gives CASSLDGRAVDTQYF. V gene TRBV27 combines with J gene TRBJ2-3; 8 bases line up with TRBD2. This CDR3 has 15 amino acids. Trimming at V came to 5 bases and at J to 5 bases, leaving 9 bases not matched to a gene. CDR1 is MNHEY and CDR2 is SMNVEV in the germline V gene (reference sequence).

V is TRBV9 and J is TRBJ2-1, with D possibly TRBD2 on 5 matching bases. This CDR3 has 15 residues. The ends were cut back, 0 bases at V and 1 base at J, with 8 bases in the middle. CDR1 is SGDLS and CDR2 is YYNGEE in the germline V gene. As DNA, the CDR3 is TGTGCCAGCAGCGTAGGGGGAGAGTCCTACAATGAGCAGTTCTTC. It is translated as CASSVGGESYNEQFF.

CDR3 DNA: TGTGCCAGCACCTCTCTAGGACTAGCGGGACAAGAGACCCAGTACTTC. It specifies CASTSLGLAGQETQYF. The rearrangement uses TRBV28 and TRBJ2-5; 12 bases match TRBD2. The CDR3 sequence is 16 residues long. Trimming cost V 7 bases and J 2 bases; bases outside gene matches: 8. Germline CDR1 MDHEN, CDR2 SYDVKM. Looking up the rest from reference TRBV28 and TRBJ2-5 gives the full variable domain: DVKVTQSSRYLVKRTGEKVFLECVQDMDHENMFWYRQDPGLGLRLIYFSYDVKMKEKGDIPEGYSVSREKKERFSLILESASTNQTSMYLCASTSLGLAGQETQYFGPGTRLLVL.

At least ten counts were recorded for this clonotype. This chain links TRBV12-3 or TRBV12-4 with TRBJ1-2; 8 nucleotides align to TRBD1. Trimming at V came to 3 bases and at J to 3 bases, leaving 3 bases not matched to a gene. The CDR3 loop spans 14 amino acids. The CDR3 reads CASSLQGADYGYTF. The DNA of the CDR3 is TGTGCCAGCAGTTTGCAGGGGGCGGACTATGGCTACACCTTC.

There are many counts of this clonotype. The rearrangement joins TRBV2 to TRBJ2-2; maybe TRBD1 (6 bases). The CDR3 runs 14 residues. Trimming removed 6 bases at V and 5 bases at J, with 13 bases between. From germline, CDR1 is SNHLY and CDR2 FYNNEI. Here the CDR3 DNA reads TGTGCCAGCAGCAAGACAGGAGATACCGGGGAGCTGTTTTTT. Its protein is CASSKTGDTGELFF.

This clonotype was found many times. CDR3 in amino acids: CASSLPGDTQYF. The CDR3 DNA is TGTGCCAGCAGCTTACCTGGGGATACGCAGTATTTT. V gene TRBV7-9 combines with J gene TRBJ2-3; D gene ambiguous. Germline V lookup: CDR1 SEHNR, CDR2 FQNEAQ (reference sequence). CDR3 length: 12 residues. Trimming pared 2 bases from V and 6 bases from J, leaving 6 bases between. The variable domain in full, with the rest retrieved from reference TRBV7-9 and TRBJ2-3, is DTGVSQNPRHKITKRGQNVTFRCDPISEHNRLYWYRQTLGQGPEFLTYFQNEAQLEKSRLLSDRFSAERPKGSFSTLEIQRTEQGDSAMYLCASSLPGDTQYFGPGTRLTVL.

This clonotype has a count of ten or more. The chain uses TRBV11-2 and TRBJ2-7; D tentatively reads TRBD1 or TRBD2 (5 bases each). Trimming stripped 5 bases from V and 3 bases from J, with 11 bases between. This CDR3 is 13 amino acids long. The germline gives CDR1 SGHAT, CDR2 FQNNGV. The CDR3 reads CASSRDGLYEQYF. CDR3 nucleotide sequence: TGTGCCAGCAGCCGGGACGGCCTCTACGAGCAGTACTTC.

The gene calls are TRBV20-1 and TRBJ2-5; possibly TRBD2 for D (9 bases). The CDR3 has 14 residues. Trimming removed 5 bases from V and 5 bases from J, with 18 bases in between. CDR1 and CDR2 (germline): DFQATT, SNEGSKA (reference sequence). The CDR3 is CSADRGLARETQYF. The CDR3 nucleotides are TGCAGTGCTGACAGGGGACTAGCAAGGGAGACCCAGTACTTC.

This clonotype was recorded many times. V and J are TRBV12-3 or TRBV12-4 and TRBJ2-5; 7 nucleotides line up with TRBD1. This CDR3 comprises 15 residues. V shed 9 bases and J 3 bases; nucleotides not matched to a gene: 13. Here the CDR3 reads CASSGTVFFEETQYF. The CDR3 region has the DNA TGTGCCAGTTCCGGGACAGTGTTCTTTGAAGAGACCCAGTACTTC.

The chain links TRBV7-8 to TRBJ1-1, with D possibly TRBD1 on 5 matching bases. The CDR3 loop spans 13 amino acids. From germline, CDR1 is SGHVS and CDR2 FQNEAQ. Trimming shortened V by 6 bases and J by 4 bases, and 12 bases separated the two germline ends. The CDR3 here is CASSPLQGTEAFF. DNA of the CDR3: TGTGCCAGCAGTCCACTTCAGGGCACTGAAGCTTTCTTT.

This clonotype was counted a few times. The chain combines TRBV10-3 with TRBJ1-2; no reliable D call. The CDR3 totals 13 residues. Germline V gives CDR1 ENHRY, CDR2 SYGVKD. The V end was cut by 7 bases, the J end by 2 bases, with 11 bases between. The DNA for the CDR3 is TGTGCCATCAAGGAGTCGCCCAACTATGGCTACACCTTC. Translated, it gives CAIKESPNYGYTF.

This chain uses TRBV27 with TRBJ2-5; 8 bases are a match to TRBD2. This CDR3 spans 14 amino acids. V trimming: 1 base; J trimming: 4 bases; junction bases outside the gene matches: 2. Germline loops: CDR1 MNHEY, CDR2 SMNVEV (reference sequence). The CDR3 region is CASSLYLAGETQYF. The CDR3 DNA is TGTGCCAGCAGTTTATACCTAGCGGGAGAGACCCAGTACTTC.

The chain couples TRBV5-6 to TRBJ2-7; 8 positions agree with TRBD1. J lost 6 bases, V lost 0 bases, and 11 bases had no gene match. The CDR3 covers 16 residues. Germline V gene lookup returns CDR1 SGHDT and CDR2 YYEEEE. CDR3 amino acids: CASSLAGTGPTPEQYF. The CDR3 region has the DNA TGTGCCAGCAGCTTGGCCGGGACAGGTCCCACCCCCGAGCAGTACTTC.

This clonotype came up many times. The chain links TRBV28 to TRBJ2-3, with unresolved D. The V gene's germline CDR1 is MDHEN and CDR2 SYDVKM. This CDR3 contains 15 residues. Deletions cut 3 bases from V and 2 bases from J, with 12 bases between. DNA for the CDR3: TGTGCCAGCAGTTTTTTGTTACGGAACACAGATACGCAGTATTTT. This translates into CASSFLLRNTDTQYF.

This clonotype was observed at least ten times. The chain employs TRBV7-9 and TRBJ2-5; D is unresolved. The CDR3 spans 13 residues. Per germline, CDR1 SEHNR and CDR2 FQNEAQ (reference sequence). Trimming pared 5 bases from V and 0 bases from J, leaving 7 bases between. The CDR3 spells CASSMPYQETQYF. The DNA for the CDR3 is TGTGCCAGCAGCATGCCGTACCAAGAGACCCAGTACTTC.

Turning to this clonotype: This clone may be a read error of a much larger clone one base away. The genes are TRBV29-1 and TRBJ2-5; perhaps TRBD2 as D (6 bases). Germline V CDR1 and CDR2: SQVTM, ANQGSEA. The germline V and J ends were trimmed by 7 bases and 11 bases, with 29 bases remaining between them. The CDR3 covers 15 residues. CDR3 sequence: CSDRGSEGKYNEQYF. For the CDR3, the DNA is TGCAGCGATCGGGGGTCGGAGGGAAAATACAATGAGCAGTACTTC.

As concerns this clonotype: Given a far larger clone just one base away, this is likely a sequencing read error. V is TRBV14 and J is TRBJ2-5; D call uncertain. CDR1 and CDR2 from the germline V gene are SGHDN and FVKESK. This CDR3 is built from 13 residues. The V and J ends lost 0 bases and 1 base respectively, with 3 bases between them. In DNA form, the CDR3 reads TGTGCCAGCAGCCAAGAGCTCCAAGAGACCCAGTACTTC. It codes for CASSQELQETQYF.

The CDR3 nucleotides read TGTGCCAGTAGTATCCTGGACAGGGTTTCTGAAGCTTTCTTT. Protein sequence: CASSILDRVSEAFF. This chain connects TRBV19 to TRBJ1-1; 8 nucleotides match TRBD1. Germline loops: CDR1 LNHDA, CDR2 SQIVND (reference sequence). With V trimmed by 3 bases and J by 6 bases, 6 bases remained unmatched. The CDR3 is made up of 14 amino acids.

In its sample, this clonotype was seen a few times. The rearrangement joins TRBV5-1 to TRBJ1-1; tentative D call: TRBD1 (5 bases). Germline V CDR1 and CDR2: SGHRS, YFSETQ. Trimming removed 3 bases from V and 1 base from J, with 10 bases in between. This CDR3 contains 14 residues. The CDR3 sequence is CASSSDTANTEAFF. DNA for the CDR3: TGCGCCAGCAGCTCGGACACAGCGAACACTGAAGCTTTCTTT.

The rearrangement uses TRBV7-9 and TRBJ2-1; 7 bases align to TRBD1. V was clipped by 1 base and J by 1 base; unmatched bases: 7. Germline V gene lookup returns CDR1 SEHNR and CDR2 FQNEAQ (reference sequence). The CDR3 runs to 17 residues. CDR3 amino acids: CASSLGFGTASYNEQFF. CDR3 DNA: TGTGCCAGCAGCTTAGGATTTGGGACAGCGTCCTACAATGAGCAGTTCTTC.

The table lists this clonotype with a few counts. A much larger clone sits a single nucleotide away, making a read error possible. This chain joins TRBV27 and TRBJ1-5, with a weak D call TRBD1 (5 bases). This CDR3 contains 14 residues. V was cut by 7 bases and J by 5 bases, with 15 bases left in between. Germline assignment: CDR1 MNHEY and CDR2 SMNVEV (reference sequence). The CDR3 coding sequence is TGTGCCAGCAAAACCGGGACTGTCGATCAGCCCCAGCATTTT. This encodes CASKTGTVDQPQHF.

This clonotype was seen at least ten times. The chain couples TRBV5-1 to TRBJ2-1; TRBD2 matches 10 bases. This CDR3 comprises 17 residues. V was pared by 0 bases and J by 8 bases, with 11 bases of the junction left unmatched. Looked up from germline, CDR1 is SGHRS and CDR2 is YFSETQ. The chain's CDR3 is CASSLGLLAGPGDEQFF. The CDR3 DNA is TGCGCCAGCAGCTTGGGGTTACTAGCGGGGCCCGGCGATGAGCAGTTCTTC.